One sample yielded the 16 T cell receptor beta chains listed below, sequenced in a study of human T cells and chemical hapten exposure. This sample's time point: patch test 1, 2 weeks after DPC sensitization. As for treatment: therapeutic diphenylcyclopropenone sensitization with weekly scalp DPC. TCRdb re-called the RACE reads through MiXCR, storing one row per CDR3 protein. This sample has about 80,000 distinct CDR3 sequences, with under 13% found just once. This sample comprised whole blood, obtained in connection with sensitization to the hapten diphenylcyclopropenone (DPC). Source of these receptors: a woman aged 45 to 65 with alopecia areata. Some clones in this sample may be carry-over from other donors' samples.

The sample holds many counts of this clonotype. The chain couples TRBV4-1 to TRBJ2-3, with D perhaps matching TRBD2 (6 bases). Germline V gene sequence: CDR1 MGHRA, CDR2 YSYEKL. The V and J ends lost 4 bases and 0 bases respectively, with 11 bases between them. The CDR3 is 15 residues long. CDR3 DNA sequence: TGCGCCAGCAGCCTGGGACTGCCTAGCACAGATACGCAGTATTTT. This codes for CASSLGLPSTDTQYF.

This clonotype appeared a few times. The CDR3 is CASSILTGTGTTGELFF. CDR3 DNA sequence: TGTGCCAGTAGTATCCTGACCGGGACAGGGACCACCGGGGAGCTGTTTTTT. The rearrangement uses TRBV19 and TRBJ2-2, with 9 bases fitting TRBD1. The germline V gene encodes CDR1 LNHDA and CDR2 SQIVND (reference sequence). This CDR3 region has 17 residues. V was pared by 3 bases and J by 4 bases, with 9 bases of the junction left unmatched.

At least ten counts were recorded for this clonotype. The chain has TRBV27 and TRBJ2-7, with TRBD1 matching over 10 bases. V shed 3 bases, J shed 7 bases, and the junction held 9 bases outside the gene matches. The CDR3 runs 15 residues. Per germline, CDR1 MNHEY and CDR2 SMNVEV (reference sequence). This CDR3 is CASSLNRDRGKEQYF. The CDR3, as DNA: TGTGCCAGCAGTTTGAACCGGGACAGGGGCAAGGAGCAGTACTTC.

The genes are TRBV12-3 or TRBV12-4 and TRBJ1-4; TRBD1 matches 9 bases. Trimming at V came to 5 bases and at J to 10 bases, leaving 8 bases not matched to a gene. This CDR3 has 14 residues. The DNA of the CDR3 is TGTGCCAGCAGTATGGCGGGACAGGGTCGAAAACTGTTTTTT. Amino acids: CASSMAGQGRKLFF.

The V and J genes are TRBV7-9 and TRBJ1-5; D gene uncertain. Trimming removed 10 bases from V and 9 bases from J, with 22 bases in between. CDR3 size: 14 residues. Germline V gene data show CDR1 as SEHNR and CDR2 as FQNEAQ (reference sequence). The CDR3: CANLYKDPLGPQHF. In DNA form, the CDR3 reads TGTGCCAACCTATACAAAGATCCTCTAGGGCCCCAGCATTTT.

The CDR3 sequence is CASSYEGGDTEAFF. CDR3 coding DNA: TGTGCCAGCAGCTACGAGGGAGGCGACACTGAAGCTTTCTTT. The chain links TRBV11-3 to TRBJ1-1, with no clear D. The V gene lost 4 bases and the J gene lost 3 bases, with 12 bases spanning the gap. The CDR3 length is 14 residues. Per germline, CDR1 SGHNT and CDR2 YENEEA.

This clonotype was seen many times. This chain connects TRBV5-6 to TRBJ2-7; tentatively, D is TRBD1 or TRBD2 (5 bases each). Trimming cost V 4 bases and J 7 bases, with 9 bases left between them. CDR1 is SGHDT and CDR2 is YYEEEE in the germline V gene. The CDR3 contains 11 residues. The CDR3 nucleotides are TGTGCCAGCAGCCAGAGGGGAGAGCAGTACTTC. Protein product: CASSQRGEQYF.

The CDR3 DNA reads as TGCAGTGCTTTAGGGGGTTATGAAGCTTTCTTT. The encoded protein is CSALGGYEAFF. The genes are TRBV20-1 and TRBJ1-1; D perhaps matches TRBD1 (6 bases). The CDR3 runs to 11 residues. Deletions cut 5 bases from V and 7 bases from J, with 11 bases between. Germline V gene data show CDR1 as DFQATT and CDR2 as SNEGSKA (reference sequence).

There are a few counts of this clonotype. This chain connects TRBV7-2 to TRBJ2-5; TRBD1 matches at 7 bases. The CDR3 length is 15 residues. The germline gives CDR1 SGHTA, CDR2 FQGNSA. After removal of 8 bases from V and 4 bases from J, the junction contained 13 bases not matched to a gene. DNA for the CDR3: TGTGCCAGCCAGGGGGACGGGGCCAGGCCAGAGACCCAGTACTTC. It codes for CASQGDGARPETQYF.

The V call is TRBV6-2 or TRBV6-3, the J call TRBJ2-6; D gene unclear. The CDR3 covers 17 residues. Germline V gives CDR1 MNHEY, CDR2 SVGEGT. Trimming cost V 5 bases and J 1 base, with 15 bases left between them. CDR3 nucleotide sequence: TGTGCCAGCAGTGCAGCCCCAGGAAAGTCTGGGGCCAACGTCCTGACTTTC. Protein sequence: CASSAAPGKSGANVLTF.

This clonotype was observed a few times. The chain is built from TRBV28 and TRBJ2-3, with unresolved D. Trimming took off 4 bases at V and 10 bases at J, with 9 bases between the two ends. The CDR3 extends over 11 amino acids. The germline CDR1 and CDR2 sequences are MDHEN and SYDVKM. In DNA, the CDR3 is TGTGCCAGCAGTTACCGGGTGGCGCAGTATTTT. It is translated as CASSYRVAQYF.

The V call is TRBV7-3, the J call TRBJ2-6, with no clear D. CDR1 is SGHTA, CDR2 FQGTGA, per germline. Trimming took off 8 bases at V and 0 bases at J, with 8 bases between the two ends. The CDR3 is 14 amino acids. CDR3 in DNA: TGTGCCAGCGCCTACAGCTCTGGGGCCAACGTCCTGACTTTC. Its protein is CASAYSSGANVLTF.

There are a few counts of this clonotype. CDR3 DNA sequence: TGCGCCAGCAGCTTGGGGGCAACTCGGGGCGAGCAGTACTTC. Its protein product is CASSLGATRGEQYF. This chain joins TRBV5-1 and TRBJ2-7, with D possibly being TRBD2 (5 bases). V lost 0 bases, J lost 6 bases, and 13 bases lay in between. CDR3 length equals 14 residues. Germline V gene sequence: CDR1 SGHRS, CDR2 YFSETQ.

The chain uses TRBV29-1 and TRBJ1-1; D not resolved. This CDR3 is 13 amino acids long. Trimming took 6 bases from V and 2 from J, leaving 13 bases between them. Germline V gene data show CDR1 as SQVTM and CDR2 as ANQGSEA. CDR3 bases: TGCAGCGTAGCCCAGGCCTTTAACACTGAAGCTTTCTTT. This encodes CSVAQAFNTEAFF.

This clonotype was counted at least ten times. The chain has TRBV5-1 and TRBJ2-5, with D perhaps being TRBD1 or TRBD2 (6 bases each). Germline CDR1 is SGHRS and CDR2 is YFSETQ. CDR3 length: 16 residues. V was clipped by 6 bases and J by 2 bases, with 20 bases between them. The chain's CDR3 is CASTFGGLPSQETQYF. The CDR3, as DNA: TGCGCCAGCACCTTTGGGGGGCTACCGAGTCAAGAGACCCAGTACTTC.

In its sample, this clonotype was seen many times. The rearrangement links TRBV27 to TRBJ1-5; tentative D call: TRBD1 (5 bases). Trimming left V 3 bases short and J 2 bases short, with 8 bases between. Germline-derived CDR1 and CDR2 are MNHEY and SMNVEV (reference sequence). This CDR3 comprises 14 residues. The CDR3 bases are TGTGCCAGCAGTTTGGGGGGGGGCAATCAGCCCCAGCATTTT. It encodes CASSLGGGNQPQHF.